The clone carrying this T cell receptor (beta chain) has just a few counts. The antigen is unknown. Clones were sequenced by immunoSEQ multiplex PCR, and TCRdb holds only the in-frame ones, with some missing. Among around 1,800 clones listed, around 73% were seen once. These data are taken from a study of hypomethylating agent response in myelodysplastic syndrome. In the study overall: Responders were 6 or 7 patients with complete response or hematologic improvement; five were non-responders. Study-wide findings and caveats: Whether shared GLIPH2 clusters recognize novel MDS antigens was not confirmed.

V lost 2 bases and J lost 6, with 15 bases in between. Germline values: CDR1 SGHNT, CDR2 YYREEE (reference sequence). The CDR3 is made up of 14 amino acids. The rearrangement links TRBV5-4 to TRBJ2-7, with D uncertain. This specimen was bone marrow, taken before or after starting hypomethylating agent treatment for myelodysplastic syndrome (not recorded which). The receptor comes from a human donor with myelodysplastic syndrome. This CDR3 is CASSFRSAGAEQYF. DNA of the CDR3: TGTGCCAGCAGCTTCAGGTCCGCCGGTGCCGAGCAGTACTTC.